These T cell receptor beta chains were read from a single sample in a study of blood T cell repertoires in COVID-19. Clones were read by immunoSEQ multiplex PCR, and TCRdb kept only the in-frame ones, dropping some. The table records 470,000 or so clones, about 89% of them present only once. The specimen was peripheral blood. The receptors originated from a woman in her 30s with acute or convalescent COVID-19. Both conserved end residues are trimmed from each CDR3. Clone size is given for some rows only: seen once, a few or many times, or a class if the clone is expanded.

cdr3_aa: AIRQGRGTEAF
cdr3_length: 11
clone_size: -
v_call: TRBV10-3
j_call: TRBJ1-1

cdr3_aa: ASSLRFATDTQY
cdr3_length: 12
clone_size: once
v_call: TRBV5-8
j_call: TRBJ2-3

cdr3_aa: AGLPLPTDTQY
cdr3_length: 11
clone_size: -
v_call: TRBV10-1
j_call: TRBJ2-3

cdr3_aa: ASSLDPQGGRNYGYT
cdr3_length: 15
clone_size: -
v_call: TRBV5-1
j_call: TRBJ1-2

cdr3_aa: ASSRRLAAF
cdr3_length: 9
clone_size: -
v_call: TRBV28
j_call: TRBJ2-1

cdr3_aa: ASSPPRGWRRSTDTQY
cdr3_length: 16
clone_size: -
v_call: TRBV11-2
j_call: TRBJ2-3

cdr3_aa: ATSRARRPEETQY
cdr3_length: 13
clone_size: -
v_call: TRBV15
j_call: TRBJ2-5

cdr3_aa: ASSSYYSGNTIY
cdr3_length: 12
clone_size: -
v_call: TRBV18
j_call: TRBJ1-3

cdr3_aa: ASSVVGGSADTQY
cdr3_length: 13
clone_size: once
v_call: TRBV9
j_call: TRBJ2-3

cdr3_aa: ASSSHPINNEQF
cdr3_length: 12
clone_size: few
v_call: TRBV6-5
j_call: TRBJ2-1

cdr3_aa: ASSPKRGLAVEETQY
cdr3_length: 15
clone_size: -
v_call: TRBV5-4
j_call: TRBJ2-5

cdr3_aa: ASSERDKPLEQF
cdr3_length: 12
clone_size: -
v_call: TRBV10-2
j_call: TRBJ2-1

cdr3_aa: ASSEDRGGSTDTQY
cdr3_length: 14
clone_size: -
v_call: TRBV25-1
j_call: TRBJ2-3

cdr3_aa: ASSLEALGGRRNEQF
cdr3_length: 15
clone_size: -
v_call: TRBV2
j_call: TRBJ2-1

cdr3_aa: ASSKGFRRDTIY
cdr3_length: 12
clone_size: -
v_call: TRBV7-9
j_call: TRBJ1-3

cdr3_aa: ASSNPTQDNQETQY
cdr3_length: 14
clone_size: -
v_call: TRBV6-2/TRBV6-3
j_call: TRBJ2-5

cdr3_aa: ASATQGNQPQH
cdr3_length: 11
clone_size: -
v_call: TRBV7-9
j_call: TRBJ1-5

cdr3_aa: ASSSSPGGLGDEQF
cdr3_length: 14
clone_size: -
v_call: TRBV7-6
j_call: TRBJ2-1

cdr3_aa: ASSFGPNMNTEAF
cdr3_length: 13
clone_size: -
v_call: TRBV11-2
j_call: TRBJ1-1

cdr3_aa: ASSVTNKEDTQY
cdr3_length: 12
clone_size: few
v_call: TRBV5-1
j_call: TRBJ2-3

cdr3_aa: ASSQDGGGGDEQF
cdr3_length: 13
clone_size: -
v_call: TRBV3-1/TRBV3-2
j_call: TRBJ2-1

cdr3_aa: ASRAKSGEQF
cdr3_length: 10
clone_size: once
v_call: TRBV4-1
j_call: TRBJ2-1

cdr3_aa: ASSQLEQVGGNTQY
cdr3_length: 14
clone_size: -
v_call: TRBV5-1
j_call: TRBJ2-3

cdr3_aa: ASSQDLGGAGAF
cdr3_length: 12
clone_size: -
v_call: TRBV4-2
j_call: TRBJ1-1

cdr3_aa: ASSQSFGGAPGTQY
cdr3_length: 14
clone_size: -
v_call: TRBV4-1
j_call: TRBJ2-5

cdr3_aa: ASSGLRGRSYEQY
cdr3_length: 13
clone_size: -
v_call: TRBV28
j_call: TRBJ2-7

cdr3_aa: SVVQGTYGYT
cdr3_length: 10
clone_size: once
v_call: TRBV29-1
j_call: TRBJ1-2

cdr3_aa: ASSWDGSSGNTIY
cdr3_length: 13
clone_size: -
v_call: TRBV6-2/TRBV6-3
j_call: TRBJ1-3

cdr3_aa: ASSFSGGELF
cdr3_length: 10
clone_size: -
v_call: TRBV12-3/TRBV12-4
j_call: TRBJ2-2

cdr3_aa: ASSLQGPVLNEQF
cdr3_length: 13
clone_size: -
v_call: TRBV5-1
j_call: TRBJ2-1

cdr3_aa: ASKLLADTDTQY
cdr3_length: 12
clone_size: -
v_call: TRBV2
j_call: TRBJ2-3

cdr3_aa: ASGSPGPQETQY
cdr3_length: 12
clone_size: -
v_call: TRBV12-5
j_call: TRBJ2-5

cdr3_aa: ASSRGTEDSPLH
cdr3_length: 12
clone_size: once
v_call: TRBV5-1
j_call: TRBJ1-6

cdr3_aa: ASSPGGSFKGEQY
cdr3_length: 13
clone_size: -
v_call: TRBV5-1
j_call: TRBJ2-7

cdr3_aa: AISLTGRETQY
cdr3_length: 11
clone_size: -
v_call: TRBV10-3
j_call: TRBJ2-5

cdr3_aa: ASKTGRRVSGELF
cdr3_length: 13
clone_size: -
v_call: TRBV6-5
j_call: TRBJ2-2

cdr3_aa: ATHNKSHEQY
cdr3_length: 10
clone_size: -
v_call: TRBV10-3
j_call: TRBJ2-7

cdr3_aa: ASSPAGGVNEQY
cdr3_length: 12
clone_size: -
v_call: TRBV28
j_call: TRBJ2-7

cdr3_aa: ASKPFRGGANTEAF
cdr3_length: 14
clone_size: -
v_call: TRBV9
j_call: TRBJ1-1

cdr3_aa: ATSDAGAPGGSYNEQF
cdr3_length: 16
clone_size: many
v_call: TRBV24-1
j_call: TRBJ2-1

cdr3_aa: ASRWGDTEAF
cdr3_length: 10
clone_size: few
v_call: TRBV25-1
j_call: TRBJ1-1